Presented here are 25 T cell receptor beta chains from one specimen sequenced in a study of T cell clonality in common variable immunodeficiency. Method: immunoSEQ multiplex PCR; TCRdb's copy keeps in-frame clones and lacks some. The sample is made up of about 52,000 clones, none counted only once. Sequencing input: peripheral blood mononuclear cells. The origin of the receptors is a person aged 18 to 75 in good health.

This clone has ten or more counts. The read ends 3 residues before the CDR3 terminus; that terminus is restored from the germline J gene. V usage is TRBV18 and J usage is TRBJ2-3; no reliable D call. The CDR3 has 14 residues. Trimming left V 6 bases short and J 1 base short, with 11 bases between. CDR1 is KGHSH and CDR2 is LQKENI in the germline V gene. The sequenced part of the CDR3 DNA is TGTGCCAGCTCTCCAAAGGTGCGCACAGATACG. It yields the protein CASSPKVRTDT. The entire CDR3 sequence reads CASSPKVRTDTQYF.

This clone has a count of ten or more. The DNA ends 3 residues before the CDR3 does, and the rest of the CDR3 is filled in from the germline J gene. The rearrangement uses TRBV5-6 and TRBJ2-2; 7 bases agree with TRBD2. Germline V gene data show CDR1 as SGHDT and CDR2 as YYEEEE. The CDR3 consists of 13 residues. V was pared by 9 bases and J by 4 bases, with 6 bases of the junction left unmatched. CDR3 DNA (partial): TGTGCCACCCAGGGACTAATCACCGGGGAG. Translated: CATQGLITGE. The full CDR3 reads CATQGLITGELFF.

This clone was observed a few times. From the germline J gene comes the end of the CDR3, since the read stops 3 residues before it. The chain is built from TRBV18 and TRBJ2-2; D is uncertain. This CDR3 spans 15 amino acids. Per the germline V gene, CDR1 is KGHSH and CDR2 is LQKENI. Here the CDR3 reads CASSPARGPNEKLFF. The DNA read from the CDR3 is TGTGCCAGCTCACCCGCGCGTGGGCCGAATGAAAAG.

About this clone: The read ends 3 residues shy of where the CDR3 ends; the end is completed using the germline J gene. The chain is built from TRBV18 and TRBJ1-3, with 7 bases identical to TRBD1. Germline V CDR1 and CDR2: KGHSH, LQKENI. There are 14 residues in the CDR3. The DNA read from the CDR3 is TGTGCCAGCTCCACCCGACAGGGAGGAAACCCG. It encodes CASSTRQGGNP. The whole CDR3 region reads CASSTRQGGNPIYF.

This clone showed up many times. The CDR3 here is CASSLGRGYEQYF. Partial CDR3 DNA: TGTGCCAGCAGCTTAGGTCGGGGCTACGAG. V usage is TRBV7-2 and J usage is TRBJ2-7; TRBD2 might be the D (5 bases). The read ends 3 residues before the CDR3 terminus; that terminus is restored from the germline J gene. The CDR3 sequence is 13 residues long. The V gene's germline CDR1 is SGHTA and CDR2 FQGNSA. The V and J ends lost 1 base and 3 bases respectively, with 7 bases between them.

This clone was seen more than once but under ten times. The missing CDR3 end, 3 residues past where the read stops, is filled in from the germline J gene. The chain carries TRBV5-1 and TRBJ2-3; 9 bases match TRBD1. CDR1 and CDR2 (germline): SGHRS, YFSETQ. The CDR3 extends over 14 amino acids. The sequenced part of the CDR3 DNA is TGCGCCAGCAGACCGGGACAGGGATTTGGGACG. Protein: CASRPGQGFGT. The entire CDR3 reads CASRPGQGFGTQYF.

The sample holds many counts of this clone. The CDR3 end lies 3 residues beyond the end of the read and is filled in from the germline J gene. J is TRBJ2-2 and V is TRBV6-2 or TRBV6-3; possibly TRBD1 or TRBD2 for D (5 bases each). Germline loops: CDR1 MNHEY, CDR2 SVGEGT. CDR3 length: 15 residues. Trimming shortened V by 0 bases and J by 6 bases, and 11 bases separated the two germline ends. Incomplete CDR3 DNA: TGTGCCAGCAGTTACTCGAGGGGCGCGTCCGGGGAG. Protein sequence: CASSYSRGASGE. The complete CDR3 reads CASSYSRGASGELFF.

This clone was counted ten times or more. The read terminates 3 residues ahead of where the CDR3 ends, so the germline J gene completes it. The chain recombines TRBV6-2 or TRBV6-3 with TRBJ1-6, with D possibly being TRBD1 (6 bases). The length of the CDR3 is 14 residues. The germline CDR1 and CDR2 sequences are MNHEY and SVGEGT. Trimming stripped 6 bases from V and 8 bases from J, with 14 bases between. CDR3 protein: CASSKVGGHSPLHF. The CDR3 DNA, read in part, is TGTGCCAGCAGCAAGGTGGGGGGGCATTCACCC.

This clone turned up a few times. The sequence runs out 3 residues before the end of the CDR3; the remainder is reconstructed from the germline J gene. The V gene is TRBV7-6, the J gene TRBJ1-4, with D tentatively TRBD1 (6 bases). The CDR3 sequence is 18 residues long. Germline values: CDR1 SGHVS, CDR2 FNYEAQ. CDR3 DNA (partial): TGTGCCAGCAGCTCCAGGGGTAGCGGGAGCTCTGGGGCCAACGTA. This gives the protein CASSSRGSGSSGANV. The entire CDR3 is CASSSRGSGSSGANVLFF.

At least ten counts were recorded for this clone. The read finishes 3 residues shy of the CDR3 end, and the germline J gene is used to complete it. The chain combines TRBV18 with TRBJ2-2; 8 nucleotides line up with TRBD1. CDR3 size: 16 residues. V lost 5 bases to trimming and J lost 4 bases; unmatched junction nucleotides: 9. Germline V gene sequence: CDR1 KGHSH, CDR2 LQKENI. The sequenced part of the CDR3 DNA is TGTGCCAGCTCATCCGGACAGGGTGGTAGCACCGGGGAG. Protein: CASSSGQGGSTGE. The whole CDR3 sequence reads CASSSGQGGSTGELFF. Using reference TRBV18 and TRBJ2-2 for the parts outside the CDR3, the full variable domain is NAGVMQNPRHLVRRRGQEARLRCSPMKGHSHVYWYRQLPEEGLKFMVYLQKENIIDESGMPKERFSAEFPKEGPSILRIQQVVRGDSAAYFCASSSGQGGSTGELFFGEGSRLTVL.

The table lists this clone with a few counts. The missing CDR3 end, 3 residues past where the read stops, is filled in from the germline J gene. The chain uses TRBV5-1 and TRBJ2-7, with D maybe TRBD2 (5 bases). V was trimmed by 4 bases and J by 6 bases, leaving 20 bases between them. The germline V gene encodes CDR1 SGHRS and CDR2 YFSETQ. The CDR3 covers 15 residues. Incomplete CDR3 DNA: TGCGCCAGCAGCCAGCGAAGGGCGGACTCGGGCGAG. It encodes CASSQRRADSGE. The full CDR3 protein reads CASSQRRADSGEQYF.

This clone was seen more than once but under ten times. The observed sequence ends 3 residues before the CDR3 terminus, with the missing tail filled in from the germline J gene. The chain couples TRBV5-4 to TRBJ1-6, with D tentatively TRBD1 (6 bases). Trimming took 2 bases from V and 9 from J, leaving 12 bases between them. Germline CDR1 reads SGHNT; CDR2 reads YYREEE (reference sequence). The CDR3 extends over 14 amino acids. The CDR3 sequence is CASSFSGVTSPLHF. CDR3 DNA (partial): TGTGCCAGCAGCTTTTCAGGGGTTACTTCACCC.

This clone was counted ten times or more. The sequence runs out 3 residues before the end of the CDR3; the remainder is reconstructed from the germline J gene. The gene calls are TRBV20-1 and TRBJ1-2, with TRBD1 identical over 9 bases. The junction had 6 bases not matched to a gene; V was cut back by 0 bases and J by 1 base. This CDR3 is 16 amino acids long. Germline-derived CDR1 and CDR2 are DFQATT and SNEGSKA (reference sequence). The CDR3 bases that were read are TGCAGTGCTAGAGACTCCGGGACAGGGCATAACTATGGC. This encodes CSARDSGTGHNYG. The whole CDR3 sequence reads CSARDSGTGHNYGYTF.

At least ten counts were recorded for this clone. The read ends 3 residues shy of where the CDR3 ends; the end is completed using the germline J gene. The chain recombines TRBV19 with TRBJ1-2, with D hard to call. V dropped 3 bases and J dropped 5 bases, with 7 bases sitting between them. CDR1 and CDR2 from the germline V gene are LNHDA and SQIVND (reference sequence). The CDR3 consists of 12 residues. The covered CDR3 bases are TGTGCCAGTAGTATCTCGGTTTATGGC. Its translation: CASSISVYG. The full CDR3 reads CASSISVYGYTF.

In its sample, this clone was seen many times. The sequenced part of the CDR3 DNA is TGTGCCAGCAGCTTAGGCAAGGAAGAGACC. Its translation: CASSLGKEET. The full CDR3 sequence reads CASSLGKEETQYF. The chain couples TRBV7-2 to TRBJ2-5; no clear D. The sequence runs out 3 residues before the end of the CDR3; the remainder is reconstructed from the germline J gene. Trimming pared 1 base from V and 3 bases from J, leaving 6 bases between. The CDR3 covers 13 residues. Per germline, CDR1 SGHTA and CDR2 FQGNSA.

In its sample, this clone was seen many times. The CDR3 end is not reached by the read, which stops 3 residues before it; the germline J gene fills it in. The chain combines TRBV5-1 with TRBJ2-2; 8 bases line up with TRBD1. The germline CDR1 and CDR2 sequences are SGHRS and YFSETQ. The J segment lost 3 bases and the V segment lost 5 bases, leaving 9 bases of the junction unmatched. The CDR3 runs 16 residues. Partial CDR3 DNA: TGCGCCAGCAGTGTTTCTGGACAGGGATACACCGGGGAG. Translated, it gives CASSVSGQGYTGE. The whole CDR3 reads CASSVSGQGYTGELFF.

This clone is labeled as medium-sized. With the read ending 3 residues before the CDR3 end, the germline J gene is used to fill in that end. Other DNA sequences in this specimen translate into the identical CDR3. V and J are TRBV30 and TRBJ2-3; weak D call: TRBD2 (5 bases). The CDR3 runs 14 residues. Between the trimmed V and J ends, which lost 0 bases and 0 bases, there was a span of 7 bases. CDR1 GTSNPN and CDR2 SVGIG come from the germline V gene (reference sequence). Partial CDR3 DNA: TGTGCCTGGAGTGTACTAGGTAGCACAGATACG. This translates into CAWSVLGSTDT. The entire CDR3 is CAWSVLGSTDTQYF.

This clone was counted many times. The read finishes 3 residues shy of the CDR3 end, and the germline J gene is used to complete it. V gene TRBV12-3 or TRBV12-4 combines with J gene TRBJ2-5; D possibly corresponds to TRBD1 (7 bases). The CDR3 spans 15 residues. Between the trimmed V and J ends, which lost 1 base and 5 bases, there was a span of 14 bases. This CDR3 is CASSLVPGGWETQYF. CDR3 DNA, as far as it was read: TGTGCCAGCAGTTTAGTTCCAGGGGGGTGGGAGACC.

This clone was found a few times. Sequencing ends 3 residues short of the CDR3 end; the germline J gene provides the rest. The genes are TRBV2 and TRBJ2-3, with a weak D call TRBD2 (6 bases). Germline V gene lookup returns CDR1 SNHLY and CDR2 FYNNEI. This CDR3 region has 11 residues. Trimming took 9 bases from V and 7 from J, leaving 11 bases between them. The CDR3 bases that were read are TGTGCCAGGCGGAGGGGAAATACG. Amino acid sequence: CARRRGNT. The CDR3 as a whole reads CARRRGNTQYF.

The table lists this clone with many counts. The read comes to an end 3 residues before the CDR3 does, leaving the germline J gene to fill in the end. This rearrangement joins TRBV20-1 to TRBJ2-1; D possibly corresponds to TRBD1 (6 bases). This CDR3 is 14 amino acids long. V was pared by 6 bases and J by 2 bases, with 14 bases between. The germline V gene encodes CDR1 DFQATT and CDR2 SNEGSKA (reference sequence). The CDR3 loop reads CSAHSGDTYNEQFF. The sequenced part of the CDR3 DNA is TGCAGTGCCCATTCAGGGGATACCTACAATGAG.

The table lists this clone with many counts. The junction and the germline gene differ at one end; a read error may be behind it. The CDR3 is cut off 3 residues early in the read; its end comes from the germline J gene. J is TRBJ2-2 and V is TRBV7-7; the match to TRBD1 covers 8 bases. This CDR3 is built from 14 residues. CDR1 and CDR2 from the germline V gene are SSHAT and FNYEAQ (reference sequence). The part of the CDR3 DNA that was read is TGTGCTAGCAGCCGGGACAGGTACACCGGGGAG. It encodes CASSRDRYTGE. The entire CDR3 sequence reads CASSRDRYTGELFF.

This clone was detected many times. The CDR3 extends 3 residues past the end of the read, so its final part is completed from the germline J gene. The rearrangement links TRBV30 to TRBJ1-5; 7 bases map to TRBD1. Germline-derived CDR1 and CDR2 are GTSNPN and SVGIG (reference sequence). Trimming at V came to 0 bases and at J to 9 bases, leaving 17 bases not matched to a gene. CDR3 size: 17 residues. CDR3 loop: CAWSVPLPGQRDGPQHF. The sequenced CDR3 bases are TGTGCCTGGAGTGTACCCCTCCCGGGACAGCGCGACGGGCCC.

In this sample, this clone turned up many times. The chain's CDR3 is CASSWARGYTF. CDR3 bases read: TGTGCCAGCAGCTGGGCCCGAGGC. This rearrangement joins TRBV5-5 to TRBJ1-2, with no clear D. The read comes to an end 3 residues before the CDR3 does, leaving the germline J gene to fill in the end. The CDR3 extends over 11 amino acids. Germline V gene lookup returns CDR1 SGHKS and CDR2 YYEKEE (reference sequence). The full variable domain, with the rest looked up from reference TRBV5-5 and TRBJ1-2, is DAGVTQSPTHLIKTRGQQVTLRCSPISGHKSVSWYQQVLGQGPQFIFQYYEKEERGRGNFPDRFSARQFPNYSSELNVNALLLGDSALYLCASSWARGYTFGSGTRLTVV.

This clone was found a few times. From the germline J gene comes the end of the CDR3, since the read stops 3 residues before it. The chain employs TRBV19 and TRBJ1-1, with D tentatively TRBD1 (5 bases). Trimming took 3 bases from V and 6 from J, leaving 14 bases between them. Germline V gives CDR1 LNHDA, CDR2 SQIVND (reference sequence). CDR3 length: 14 amino acids. CDR3 region: CASSILQGVPEAFF. The CDR3 DNA, read in part, is TGTGCCAGTAGTATCTTGCAAGGGGTGCCTGAA.

This clone was detected many times. The read is 3 residues too short to cover the CDR3 end, so that end is filled in from the germline J gene. The genes are TRBV5-1 and TRBJ2-7; 13 nucleotides match TRBD2. Germline values: CDR1 SGHRS, CDR2 YFSETQ. This CDR3 comprises 15 residues. V dropped 7 bases and J dropped 3; count of bases not matched to a gene: 7. Partial CDR3 DNA: TGCGCCAGCGCGACCCGACTAGCGGGAGGCTACGAG. Protein product: CASATRLAGGYE. The complete CDR3 protein is CASATRLAGGYEQYF.